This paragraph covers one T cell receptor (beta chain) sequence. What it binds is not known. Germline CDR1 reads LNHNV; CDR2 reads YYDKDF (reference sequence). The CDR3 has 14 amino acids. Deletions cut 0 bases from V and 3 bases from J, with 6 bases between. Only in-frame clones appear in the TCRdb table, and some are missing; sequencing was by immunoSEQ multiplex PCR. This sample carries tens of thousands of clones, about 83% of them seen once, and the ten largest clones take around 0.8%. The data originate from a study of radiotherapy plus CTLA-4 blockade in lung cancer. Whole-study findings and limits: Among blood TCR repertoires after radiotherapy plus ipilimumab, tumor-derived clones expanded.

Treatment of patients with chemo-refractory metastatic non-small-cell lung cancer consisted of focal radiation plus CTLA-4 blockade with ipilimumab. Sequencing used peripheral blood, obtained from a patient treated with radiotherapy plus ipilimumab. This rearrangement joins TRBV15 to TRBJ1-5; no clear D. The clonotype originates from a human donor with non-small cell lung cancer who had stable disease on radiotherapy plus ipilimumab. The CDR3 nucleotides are TGTGCCACCAGCAGAGATGGCCCCAATCAGCCCCAGCATTTT. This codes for CATSRDGPNQPQHF.